The clone carrying this TCR beta chain came up once. Its antigen is still unknown. The sample comes from a study of shared clonotypes between healthy human individuals. The study, taken as a whole, reports: Blood was the sole source, and tissue repertoires probably differ.

The protocol was immunoSEQ multiplex PCR, while the TCRdb copy is restricted to in-frame clones and leaves out a portion. The sample shows nearly 600,000 clones, around 95% of them seen only once. Naivety among CD8 cells was defined by CD45RO negativity and positive CCR7 selection, thereby excluding terminally differentiated effector memory CD45RA+ cells. Everyone who donated was a Caucasian adult who lived in Nashville, Tennessee. Deletions cut 5 bases from V and 1 base from J, with 15 bases between. CDR1 and CDR2 from the germline V gene are SGHTA and FQGNSA. The CDR3 runs 15 residues. The rearrangement uses TRBV7-2 and TRBJ2-7, with D possibly TRBD2 on 6 matching bases. The material sequenced was naive CD8+ T cells sorted from blood. This sequence was found in a woman aged 30 to 39 in good health. The CDR3 DNA follows: TGTGCCAGCAGCGCTCGGGAGTCCGCGTCCTACGAGCAGTACTTC. As protein: CASSARESASYEQYF.